This T cell receptor (beta chain) was sequenced in a study of human T cells and chemical hapten exposure. Notes on the study in general: Among expanded TCRs, significantly more large CDR3 similarity clusters formed than among controls.

The CDR3 sequence is 15 residues long. Germline V gene data show CDR1 as SGHRS and CDR2 as YFSETQ. V shed 0 bases and J 10 bases; nucleotides not matched to a gene: 9. As the library was built, unique molecular identifiers were attached to individual cDNA molecules. Per the authors' pipeline: With a range of roughly 23,224 to 690,600, the median per sample was around 96,000 TCRs. Using its own MiXCR run on the RACE reads, TCRdb lists one record per CDR3 protein. The V and J calls and clone size are TCRdb's, not the authors'. Seen here are about 92,000 distinct CDR3 sequences, around 9.5% observed once, and the top ten hold around 3.9%. This clonotype showed up many times. Its antigen is not known. This sample's time point: pre-sensitization, week 0. Treatment specified: therapeutic diphenylcyclopropenone sensitization with weekly scalp DPC.

The TCR sequence derives from a woman between 35 and 50 years old with alopecia areata. Some clones in this sample may be carry-over from other donors' samples. The chain links TRBV5-1 to TRBJ2-4; 8 positions agree with TRBD1. The starting material was whole blood, obtained in connection with sensitization to the hapten diphenylcyclopropenone (DPC). The CDR3 DNA sequence: TGCGCCAGCAGCTTGGCTGACAGGGGTGTAAGAATTCAGTACTTC. Translation: CASSLADRGVRIQYF.